The 4 T cell receptor beta chains listed next were all sequenced from one sample in a study of cytomegalovirus exposure and HLA in healthy donors. PCR employed 60 Vbeta and 13 Jbeta primers. The assay was immunoSEQ multiplex PCR, and TCRdb's table has in-frame clones only and misses some. The sample lists 200,000 to 250,000 clones, under 90% occurring once. Sequencing was performed on PBMCs. All receptors come from a human donor in good health.

The chain combines TRBV11-2 with TRBJ2-7; D unclear. The CDR3 length is 15 residues. The V end was cut by 5 bases, the J end by 0 bases, with 14 bases between. The V gene's germline CDR1 is SGHAT and CDR2 FQNNGV. This CDR3 reads CASSHITLSSYEQYF. The CDR3 nucleotides read TGTGCCAGCAGCCATATCACGCTTAGCTCCTACGAGCAGTACTTC.

V and J are TRBV4-3 and TRBJ2-7, with a tentative D call TRBD1 (6 bases). This CDR3 is built from 13 residues. Trimming stripped 4 bases from V and 1 base from J, with 8 bases between. Germline CDR1 reads LGHNA; CDR2 reads YSLEER. The CDR3 here is CASSPGESYEQYF. The CDR3 bases are TGCGCCAGCAGCCCAGGGGAATCCTACGAGCAGTACTTC.

In this sample, this clone turned up a few times. The chain combines TRBV5-4 with TRBJ2-1, with D possibly matching TRBD1 (6 bases). The V end lost 1 base, the J end lost 7 bases, and 21 bases lay between the germline ends. Germline V gives CDR1 SGHNT, CDR2 YYREEE (reference sequence). CDR3 length: 17 amino acids. The CDR3 is CASSLPRDTNQLNEQFF. The CDR3 nucleotides are TGTGCCAGCAGCTTGCCCCGGGACACCAACCAGCTTAATGAGCAGTTCTTC.

V usage is TRBV7-3 and J usage is TRBJ2-3; 8 bases fit TRBD2. The CDR3 has 16 residues. Germline V gene sequence: CDR1 SGHTA, CDR2 FQGTGA. J gave up 6 bases and V 5 bases, and 13 bases lay outside the gene matches. The CDR3 loop reads CASSPSGTRGRDTQYF. The CDR3 nucleotides read TGTGCCAGCAGCCCGTCTGGGACTAGGGGCCGGGATACGCAGTATTTT.